The clone carrying this T cell receptor (beta chain) was counted between two and nine times. Its cognate antigen is unknown. The data belong to a study of cytomegalovirus exposure and HLA in healthy donors. Overall study findings and caveats: Beyond CMV serostatus, there was no information to go on about immune exposure. Productive rates of about 90% or about 30% were seen for most TCR beta V segments in an earlier analysis.

PCR was performed using 60 Vbeta and 13 Jbeta primers. In the original workflow: In a later analysis, about 9.9 million of 65 million to 80 million unique beta chains occurred in at least two donors. Sequencing used immunoSEQ multiplex PCR; TCRdb keeps in-frame clones, though not all of them. The DNA gave D and trimming, while V, J and clone size come from that table. The sample consists of 110,000 to 150,000 clones, nearly 10% of them appearing once. The CDR3 loop spans 12 amino acids. The ends were cut back, 4 bases at V and 6 bases at J, with 12 bases in the middle. Per the germline V gene, CDR1 is GTSNPN and CDR2 is SVGIG (reference sequence).

The chain couples TRBV30 to TRBJ1-2, with D hard to call. The TCR sequence derives from a man aged 50-60 years in good health and CMV-seronegative. Source material: PBMCs. This CDR3 reads CAWTPGRNGYTF. CDR3 nucleotide sequence: TGTGCCTGGACCCCCGGGAGGAATGGCTACACCTTC.